The rows below give T cell receptor beta chains drawn from one sample of a study of control samples from healthy donors and cancer patients. Produced via immunoSEQ multiplex PCR; TCRdb's table is partial and in-frame only. The profile shows roughly 150,000 clones, 92% of them singletons. The sequenced sample consisted of blood. The receptors were gathered from a woman younger than 45 in good health. CDR3s include the opening cysteine and the closing phenylalanine or tryptophan. D genes are given only for firm matches. Expanded clones are given a class, and other clones once, few, many or no size at all.

clone size	D gene	V gene	J gene	CDR3 length	CDR3 protein	CDR3 DNA
NA	NA	TRBV19	TRBJ2-7	17	CASSIGARDSPSYEQYF	TGTGCCAGTAGTATAGGGGCCAGGGACTCGCCATCCTACGAGCAGTACTTC
NA	TRBD1	TRBV5-1	TRBJ2-7	15	CASSLRTGRGYEQYF	TGCGCCAGCAGCCTCCGGACAGGACGAGGATACGAGCAGTACTTC
NA	TRBD1	TRBV15	TRBJ1-5	14	CATSRDRGNQPQHF	TGTGCCACCAGCAGGGACAGGGGCAATCAGCCCCAGCATTTT
NA	TRBD1	TRBV6-5	TRBJ2-7	15	CASSYNLGQTYEQYF	TGTGCCAGCAGTTACAATCTGGGACAGACCTACGAGCAGTACTTC
NA	TRBD1	TRBV28	TRBJ2-2	16	CASSLADRGDTGELFF	TGTGCCAGCAGTTTAGCCGACAGGGGGGACACCGGGGAGCTGTTTTTT
NA	TRBD2	TRBV27	TRBJ2-7	16	CASSIGTSVSTYEQYF	TGTGCCAGCAGTATCGGGACTAGCGTTAGCACCTACGAGCAGTACTTC
NA	NA	TRBV20-1	TRBJ2-1	10	CSASKTWQFF	TGCAGTGCTAGCAAGACCTGGCAGTTCTTC
NA	TRBD1	TRBV7-9	TRBJ2-7	16	CASGQGASPNFGEQYF	TGTGCCAGCGGCCAGGGGGCTAGCCCGAACTTTGGAGAGCAGTACTTC
NA	NA	TRBV5-6	TRBJ1-1	14	CASSPGTVSTEAFF	TGTGCCAGCAGCCCAGGGACGGTGAGCACTGAAGCTTTCTTT
NA	NA	TRBV7-8	TRBJ2-4	16	CASSPLETGSDNIQYF	TGTGCCAGCAGCCCCCTCGAGACCGGATCGGACAACATTCAGTACTTC
NA	NA	TRBV5-6	TRBJ2-1	15	CASSHGISSYNEQFF	TGTGCCAGCAGCCACGGAATTTCCTCCTACAATGAGCAGTTCTTC
NA	NA	TRBV5-1	TRBJ2-3	16	CASSLTSSRGTDTQYF	TGCGCCAGCAGCTTGACTAGCTCCCGGGGGACAGATACGCAGTATTTT
NA	TRBD1	TRBV4-1	TRBJ2-7	15	CASSPGTGSSYEQYF	TGCGCCAGCAGCCCTGGGACAGGCTCCTCCTACGAGCAGTACTTC
once	NA	TRBV13	TRBJ2-1	12	CASSYDRERQFF	TGTGCCAGCAGCTACGACCGAGAACGGCAGTTCTTC
once	TRBD1	TRBV5-1	TRBJ1-1	15	CASTGRDRGNTEAFF	TGCGCCAGCACCGGTCGGGACAGAGGGAACACTGAAGCTTTCTTT
NA	TRBD2	TRBV6-2/TRBV6-3	TRBJ2-1	15	CASSSSGTSGSEQFF	TGTGCCAGCAGTTCGTCCGGGACTAGCGGGAGTGAGCAGTTCTTC
NA	NA	TRBV14	TRBJ1-4	15	CASSQVPGAGVKLFF	TGTGCCAGCAGCCAAGTCCCGGGGGCTGGTGTAAAACTGTTTTTT
once	NA	TRBV5-5	TRBJ1-3	15	CASSWDILSGNTIYF	TGTGCCAGCAGCTGGGACATTCTCTCTGGAAACACCATATATTTT
NA	TRBD2	TRBV18	TRBJ2-3	17	CASSPLGAGASTDTQYF	TGTGCCAGCTCACCCCTAGGGGCGGGAGCGAGCACAGATACGCAGTATTTT
NA	NA	TRBV19	TRBJ2-5	13	CASSNSRQETQYF	TGTGCCAGTAGTAACAGTCGGCAAGAGACCCAGTACTTC
once	NA	TRBV28	TRBJ1-5	14	CASSFGAAGGPQHF	TGTGCCAGCAGTTTTGGGGCAGCTGGAGGGCCCCAGCATTTT
few	NA	TRBV18	TRBJ1-1	13	CASSESMNTEAFF	TGTGCCAGCTCAGAGAGTATGAACACTGAAGCTTTCTTT